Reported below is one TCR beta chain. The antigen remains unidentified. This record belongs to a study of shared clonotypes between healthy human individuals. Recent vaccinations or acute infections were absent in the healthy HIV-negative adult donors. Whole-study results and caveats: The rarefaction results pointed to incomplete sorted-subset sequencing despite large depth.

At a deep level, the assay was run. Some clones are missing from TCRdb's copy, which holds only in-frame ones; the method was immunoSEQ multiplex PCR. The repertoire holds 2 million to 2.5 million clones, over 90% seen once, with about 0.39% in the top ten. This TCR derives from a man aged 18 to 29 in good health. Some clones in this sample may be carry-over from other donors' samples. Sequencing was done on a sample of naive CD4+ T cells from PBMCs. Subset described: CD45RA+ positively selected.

For the CDR3, the DNA is TGTGCCAGCAGTGTTCGGGGGGCGATTCCCTACGAGCAGTACTTC. This encodes CASSVRGAIPYEQYF. This chain connects TRBV6-1 to TRBJ2-7; a weak D match, TRBD2 (7 bases). Trimming cost V 4 bases and J 2 bases, with 15 bases left between them. CDR1 is MNHNS and CDR2 is SASEGT in the germline V gene. There are 15 residues in the CDR3.